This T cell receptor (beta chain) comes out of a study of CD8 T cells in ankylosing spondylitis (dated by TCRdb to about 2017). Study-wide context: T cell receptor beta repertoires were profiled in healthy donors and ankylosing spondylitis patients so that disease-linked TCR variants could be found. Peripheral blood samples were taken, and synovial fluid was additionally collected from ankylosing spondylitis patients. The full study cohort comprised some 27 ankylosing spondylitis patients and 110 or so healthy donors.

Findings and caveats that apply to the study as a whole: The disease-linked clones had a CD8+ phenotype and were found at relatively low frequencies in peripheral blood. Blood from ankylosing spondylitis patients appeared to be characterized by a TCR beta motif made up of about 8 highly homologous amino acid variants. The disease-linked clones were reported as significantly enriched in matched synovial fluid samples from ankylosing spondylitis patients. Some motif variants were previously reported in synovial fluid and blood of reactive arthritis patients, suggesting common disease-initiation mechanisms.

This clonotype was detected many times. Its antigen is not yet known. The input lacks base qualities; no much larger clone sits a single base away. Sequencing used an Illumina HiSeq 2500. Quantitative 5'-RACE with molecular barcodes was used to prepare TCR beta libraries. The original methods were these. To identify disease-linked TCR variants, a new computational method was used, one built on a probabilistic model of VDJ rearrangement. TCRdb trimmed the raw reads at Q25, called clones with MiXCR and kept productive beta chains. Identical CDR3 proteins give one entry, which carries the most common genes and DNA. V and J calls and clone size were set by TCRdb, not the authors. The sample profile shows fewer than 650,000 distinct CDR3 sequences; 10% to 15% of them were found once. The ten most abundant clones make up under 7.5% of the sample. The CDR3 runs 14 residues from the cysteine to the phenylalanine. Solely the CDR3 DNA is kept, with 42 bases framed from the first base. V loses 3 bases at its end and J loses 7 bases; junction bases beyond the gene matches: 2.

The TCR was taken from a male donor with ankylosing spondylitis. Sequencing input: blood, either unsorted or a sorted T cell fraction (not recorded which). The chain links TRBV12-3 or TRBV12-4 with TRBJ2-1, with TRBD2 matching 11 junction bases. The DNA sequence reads TGTGCCAGCAGTTTCAGGACTAGCGGGAATGAGCAGTTCTTC. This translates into CASSFRTSGNEQFF.